This is a list of T cell receptor beta chains from one sample in a study of blood T cell repertoires in COVID-19. Method: immunoSEQ multiplex PCR; TCRdb's copy keeps in-frame clones and lacks some. The table has about 280,000 clones, 70% to 90% seen once; the top ten hold about 3%. The sequenced sample was peripheral blood. The source of these receptors is a woman aged 30 to 39 with active or convalescent COVID-19. The CDR3 runs from the conserved cysteine through the conserved F or W. D genes are given only for firm matches. Only part of the rows carry a size: once, few, many, or a class if the clone is expanded.

V gene	clone size	D gene	J gene	CDR3 protein	CDR3 DNA
TRBV9	NA	TRBD1	TRBJ1-6	CASSGLRGNSPLHF	TGTGCCAGCAGTGGACTCAGGGGGAATTCACCCCTCCACTTT
TRBV4-3	NA	NA	TRBJ2-3	CASSQGGRTDTQYF	TGCGCCAGCAGCCAAGGCGGTCGCACAGATACGCAGTATTTT
TRBV4-3	NA	TRBD1	TRBJ1-3	CASSQETDRGPVF	TGCGCCAGCAGCCAAGAGACTGACAGGGGGCCTGTTTTT
TRBV10-3	NA	TRBD2	TRBJ2-7	CAISGVAGGSYEQYF	TGTGCCATCAGTGGGGTAGCGGGGGGTTCCTACGAGCAGTACTTC
TRBV30	NA	NA	TRBJ2-2	CAWSKGVVNTGELFF	TGTGCCTGGAGCAAAGGGGTAGTGAACACCGGGGAGCTGTTTTTT
TRBV3-1/TRBV3-2	NA	TRBD1	TRBJ2-3	CASSRRQGNTDTQYF	TGTGCCAGCAGCCGAAGACAGGGGAACACAGATACGCAGTATTTT
TRBV6-2/TRBV6-3	NA	TRBD1	TRBJ1-2	CASSYSIGGGDGYTF	TGTGCCAGCAGTTACTCGATAGGAGGGGGCGATGGCTACACCTTC
TRBV3-1/TRBV3-2	NA	TRBD2	TRBJ2-5	CASSQEGPGGTQETQYF	TGTGCCAGCAGCCAGGAAGGGCCGGGGGGGACCCAAGAGACCCAGTACTTC
TRBV30	NA	TRBD1	TRBJ2-1	CAWSRGQMNEQFF	TGTGCCTGGAGTAGGGGACAGATGAATGAGCAGTTCTTC
TRBV5-1	once	TRBD2	TRBJ2-3	CASSLLGSGGLDTQYF	TGCGCCAGCAGCTTGCTCGGTAGCGGGGGTTTAGATACGCAGTATTTT
TRBV6-2/TRBV6-3	once	TRBD1	TRBJ1-5	CASSSTDRDHQPQHF	TGTGCCAGCAGTTCTACGGACAGGGACCATCAGCCCCAGCATTTT
TRBV9	NA	TRBD2	TRBJ2-1	CASSALAGGPWNEQFF	TGTGCCAGCAGCGCTCTAGCGGGGGGGCCTTGGAATGAGCAGTTCTTC
TRBV5-1	NA	NA	TRBJ1-2	CASSLTGSELYGYTF	TGCGCCAGCAGCTTGACAGGGTCGGAATTGTATGGCTACACCTTC
TRBV2	NA	NA	TRBJ2-7	CASRQGSYEQYF	TGTGCCAGCAGGCAGGGTTCCTACGAGCAGTACTTC
TRBV9	NA	TRBD2	TRBJ2-7	CASSVVQRGVKEQYF	TGTGCCAGCAGCGTAGTTCAGCGGGGGGTGAAAGAGCAGTACTTC
TRBV7-8	NA	NA	TRBJ1-5	CASSLAGAGNQPQHF	TGTGCCAGCAGCTTAGCAGGGGCTGGGAATCAGCCCCAGCATTTT
TRBV6-2/TRBV6-3	NA	TRBD1	TRBJ2-7	CASSYSRLRDRDPYEQYF	TGTGCCAGCAGTTACTCGAGGTTGAGGGACAGGGATCCCTACGAGCAGTACTTC
TRBV24-1	once	NA	TRBJ2-4	CATSIYLGVPKNIQYF	TGTGCCACCAGTATATATTTAGGAGTGCCCAAAAACATTCAGTACTTC